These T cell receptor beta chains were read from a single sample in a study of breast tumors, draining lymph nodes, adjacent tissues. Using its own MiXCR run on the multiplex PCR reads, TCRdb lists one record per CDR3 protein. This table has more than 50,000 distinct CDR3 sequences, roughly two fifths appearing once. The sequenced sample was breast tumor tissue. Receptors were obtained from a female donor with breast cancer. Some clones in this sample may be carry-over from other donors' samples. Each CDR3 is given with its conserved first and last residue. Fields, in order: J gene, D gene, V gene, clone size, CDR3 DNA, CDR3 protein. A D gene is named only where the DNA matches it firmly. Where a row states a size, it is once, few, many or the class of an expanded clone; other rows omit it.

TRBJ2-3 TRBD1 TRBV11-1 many TGTGCCAGCAGCCAGGGACAGGGGGAGGCTACGCAGTATTTT CASSQGQGEATQYF
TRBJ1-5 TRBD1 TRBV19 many TGTGCCAGTAGTATAGCCAGGGGGGGCAATCAGCCCCAGCATTTT CASSIARGGNQPQHF
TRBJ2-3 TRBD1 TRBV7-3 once TGTGCCAGCAGCTTAGGGGGACAGGGGGAAACAGATACGCAGTATTTT CASSLGGQGETDTQYF
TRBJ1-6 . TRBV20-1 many TGCAGTGCTAGAGGGGAAAATAATTCACCCCTCCACTTT CSARGENNSPLHF
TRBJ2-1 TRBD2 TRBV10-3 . TGTGCCATCAGTGAGTCGTTAGGACTAGCGGGGGATAAGCAGTTCTTC CAISESLGLAGDKQFF
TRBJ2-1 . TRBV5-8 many TGTGCCAGCAGCTTGTCCGGGACGTCCGAGCAGTTCTTC CASSLSGTSEQFF
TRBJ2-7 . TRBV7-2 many TGTGCCAGCAGCTTAGTATCCGGTACATCCTACGAGCAGTACTTC CASSLVSGTSYEQYF
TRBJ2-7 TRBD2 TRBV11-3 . TGTGCCAGCAGCTTAGCCCTAGCGGGGGGGCCCCACGAGCAGTACTTC CASSLALAGGPHEQYF
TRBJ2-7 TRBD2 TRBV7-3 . TGTTCCAGCAGCCTGACTAGCGGGAGCTACGAGCAGTACTTC CSSSLTSGSYEQYF
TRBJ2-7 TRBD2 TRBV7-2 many TGTGCCAGCAGCCAACGACTAGCGGGGCCCTGGGAGCAGTACTTC CASSQRLAGPWEQYF
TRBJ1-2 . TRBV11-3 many TGTGCCAGCAGCTCCGACATCCGAGAAGGCTATGGCTACACCTTC CASSSDIREGYGYTF
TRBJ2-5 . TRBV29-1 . TGCAGCGCCCGTCGCAGCACAGATACGCAGTACTTC CSARRSTDTQYF
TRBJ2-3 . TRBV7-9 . TGTGCCAGCAGCTTCAGGGGCAGGTCTACAGCAGATACGCAGTATTTT CASSFRGRSTADTQYF
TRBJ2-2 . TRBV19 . TGTGCCAGCAGGGCCCTCAGCGGGGAGCTGTTTTTT CASRALSGELFF
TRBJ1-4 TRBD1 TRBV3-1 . TGTGCCAGCAGCCAAGATCTAGGACAGGGGGGTGAAAAACTGTTTTTT CASSQDLGQGGEKLFF
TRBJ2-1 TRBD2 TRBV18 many TGTGCCAGCTCACGTTTAGCGGGAACTGAGCAGTTCTTC CASSRLAGTEQFF
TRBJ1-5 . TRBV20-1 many TGCAGTGCTAGATCCCCCAATCAGCCCCAGCATTTT CSARSPNQPQHF
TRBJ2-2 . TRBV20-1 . TGCAGTGTCTCACAAGGGGGCGCAGGCGGGGAGCTGTTTTTC CSVSQGGAGGELFF
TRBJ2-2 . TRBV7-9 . TGTGCCAGCAGCTTATATATCGGGAGTAATCGGAACACCGGGGAGCTGTTTTTT CASSLYIGSNRNTGELFF
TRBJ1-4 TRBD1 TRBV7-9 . TGTGCCAGCATCGACAGGGGGCGTGAAAAACTGTTTTTT CASIDRGREKLFF
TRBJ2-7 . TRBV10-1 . TGCGCCAGCAGCGCATACAGGGACTCCTACGAGCAGTACTTC CASSAYRDSYEQYF
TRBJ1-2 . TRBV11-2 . TGTGCCAGCAGCTTATACCAGGGAGTGAACTATGGCTACACCTTC CASSLYQGVNYGYTF
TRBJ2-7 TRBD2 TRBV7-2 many TGTGCCAGCAGCTTAGACGCTAGCGGGGGATACTACGAGCAGTACTTC CASSLDASGGYYEQYF
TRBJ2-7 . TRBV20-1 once TGCAGCGTTATGGTAAGGGGCTCCTACGAGCAGTACTTC CSVMVRGSYEQYF
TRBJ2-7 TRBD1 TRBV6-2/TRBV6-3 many TGTGCCAGCAGCGACGGGACAGGGAACTACGAGCAGTACTTC CASSDGTGNYEQYF
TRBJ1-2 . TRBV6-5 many TGTGCCAGCAGTCACTCGGTCATGGGGCAAGGCTACACCTTC CASSHSVMGQGYTF
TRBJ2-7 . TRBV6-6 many TGTGCCAGCAGTTACGCAACAAAGGCCGAGCAGTACTTC CASSYATKAEQYF
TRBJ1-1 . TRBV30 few TGTGCCTGGAGTGTACTAGCTGAAGCTTTCTTT CAWSVLAEAFF
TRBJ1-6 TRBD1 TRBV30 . TGTGCCTGGACGGGACAGGGACGATCACCCCTCCACTTT CAWTGQGRSPLHF
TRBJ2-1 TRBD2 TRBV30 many TGTGCCTGGAGTGTACTAGCGGGAGGCCCGCAGTTCTTC CAWSVLAGGPQFF
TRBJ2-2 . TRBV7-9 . TGTGCCAGCAGCCAAGGGAACTGGGAGACCCACACCGGGGAGCTGTTTTTT CASSQGNWETHTGELFF
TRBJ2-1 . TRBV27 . TGTGCCAGCAGTTTTAGCAGGGGTCTTTACAATGAGCAGTTCTTC CASSFSRGLYNEQFF
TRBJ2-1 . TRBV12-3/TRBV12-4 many TGTGCCAGCAGGCCTAGTGGTGCGGACAATGAGCAGTTCTTC CASRPSGADNEQFF
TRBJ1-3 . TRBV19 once TGTGCCAGTAGAGGGTTGGTCAACACCATATATTTT CASRGLVNTIYF
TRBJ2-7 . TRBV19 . TGTGCCAGTGGTATTTATGTCGGATGGGAAGAGCAGTACTTC CASGIYVGWEEQYF
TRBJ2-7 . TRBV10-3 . TGTGCCGGCAGTTTAGGCCTGCCCGGGCCTTCCTACGAGCAGTACTTC CAGSLGLPGPSYEQYF
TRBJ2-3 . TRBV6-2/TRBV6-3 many TGTGCCAGCAGTTTTCACAGGACTACTGGCACAGATACGCAGTATTTT CASSFHRTTGTDTQYF
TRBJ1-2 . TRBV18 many TGTGCCAGCTCACCACCGGGCAGGGTTGACGGCTACACCTTC CASSPPGRVDGYTF
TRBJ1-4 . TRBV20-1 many TGCAGTGCCCCAGATCCGCGAGCAACTAATGAAAAACTGTTTTTT CSAPDPRATNEKLFF
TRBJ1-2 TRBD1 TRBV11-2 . TGTGCCAGCAGACCGCGGACAGGGAAAGCTAACTATGGCTACACCTTC CASRPRTGKANYGYTF
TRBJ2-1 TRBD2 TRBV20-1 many TGCAGTGCTTTCCCCTGGACTAGCGGGGCTACCAATGAGCAGTTCTTC CSAFPWTSGATNEQFF
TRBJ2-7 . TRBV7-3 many TGTGCCATCCGAGACAGGTGCGAGCAGTACTTC CAIRDRCEQYF
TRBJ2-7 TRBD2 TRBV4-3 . TGCGCCAGCAGCCAAACCTATAGCGGGATTCAACACGAGCAGTACTTC CASSQTYSGIQHEQYF
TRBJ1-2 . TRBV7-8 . TGTGCCGGCAGCTTAGAAGGGGCTCGGAACTATGGCTACACCTTC CAGSLEGARNYGYTF
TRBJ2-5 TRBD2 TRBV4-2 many TGTGCCAGCAGCCAGGGCCTGGGACTAGCGGAAGAGACCCAGTACTTC CASSQGLGLAEETQYF
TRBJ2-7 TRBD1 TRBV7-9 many TGTGCCAGCAGCTTAGACAGGGGGTCCTACGAGCAGTACTTC CASSLDRGSYEQYF
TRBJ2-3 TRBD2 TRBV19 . TGTGCCAGCAGCCCTAGCGGGGGGCAGTACACAGATACGCAGTATTTT CASSPSGGQYTDTQYF
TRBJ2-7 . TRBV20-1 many TGCAGTGCTAGAGGGACAACCGGCTACGAGCAGTACTTC CSARGTTGYEQYF
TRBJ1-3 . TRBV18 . TGTGCCAGCTCACCATCTGCACGAGACACCATATATTTT CASSPSARDTIYF
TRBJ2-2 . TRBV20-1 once TGCAGTGCTAGAGAATTTCGCGGCGGGAATGGTGAGCTGTTTTTT CSAREFRGGNGELFF
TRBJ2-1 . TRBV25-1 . TGTGCCAGCAGTGCTAGAGAGGCGGGAAAGACCAACAATGAGCAGTTCTTC CASSAREAGKTNNEQFF
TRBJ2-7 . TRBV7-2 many TGTGCCAGCACCTCCGGCCGGACAACCTACGAGCAGTACTTC CASTSGRTTYEQYF
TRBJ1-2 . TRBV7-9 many TGTGCCAGCAGCTTAGTGGGCAGGGCCCCCTATGGCTACACCTTC CASSLVGRAPYGYTF